Each of the 32 T cell receptor beta chains below was sequenced from the same sample in a study of early T cells in non-severe SARS-CoV-2 infection. TCRdb re-called the 5' RACE reads with MiXCR, one entry per CDR3 protein. The sample includes tens of thousands of distinct CDR3 sequences, around 12% seen only once; the top ten take approximately 2.5%. Sequencing used whole blood, obtained at baseline. Every receptor here comes from an adult who was a healthcare worker with PCR-confirmed SARS-CoV-2 infection or an uninfected control (not recorded which).

This clonotype has only a few counts. CDR3 coding DNA: TGTGCCACCAGTGATTCGATTAGCACAGATACGCAGTATTTT. Its translation: CATSDSISTDTQYF. The gene calls are TRBV24-1 and TRBJ2-3; D not certain. The CDR3 has 14 residues. In germline, CDR1 is KGHDR, CDR2 SFDVKD. The V and J ends lost 2 bases and 0 bases respectively, with 5 bases between them.

This clonotype was counted a few times. This rearrangement joins TRBV6-2 or TRBV6-3 to TRBJ2-1; TRBD1 matches at 10 bases. Germline V gene sequence: CDR1 MNHEY, CDR2 SVGEGT. The CDR3 has 14 residues. V lost 6 bases and J lost 8; bases outside the gene matches: 7. The chain's CDR3 is CASSRRTGGDEQFF. The CDR3 nucleotides are TGTGCCAGCAGCCGCCGGACAGGGGGTGATGAGCAGTTCTTC.

The chain recombines TRBV28 with TRBJ1-2; D remains ambiguous. V was shortened by 6 bases and J by 14 bases, with 19 bases between the two germline ends. This CDR3 is 12 amino acids long. Germline V gives CDR1 MDHEN, CDR2 SYDVKM. Written as DNA, the CDR3 is TGTGCCAGCAGCGGAGCCGGACGCGCTAGGACCTTC. Translation gives CASSGAGRARTF.

This clonotype has at least ten counts. The J gene is TRBJ1-1, the V gene TRBV7-9; TRBD1 agrees at 8 bases. The trim removed 1 base at V and 11 bases at J, leaving 9 bases unmatched. The CDR3 totals 14 residues. Germline lookup yields CDR1 SEHNR and CDR2 FQNEAQ (reference sequence). The CDR3 DNA is TGTGCCAGCAGCTTAGTAGGACAGGGATCTTCGGCTTTCTTT. Translated, it gives CASSLVGQGSSAFF.

This clonotype appeared many times. The V call is TRBV20-1, the J call TRBJ2-2, with D unresolved. This CDR3 is built from 15 residues. Germline assignment: CDR1 DFQATT and CDR2 SNEGSKA (reference sequence). With 0 bases removed from V and 4 bases from J, the gap between germline ends came to 12 bases. CDR3 nucleotides: TGCAGTGCTAGAGATCCGAGAGTAGGCACCGGGGAGCTGTTTTTT. It codes for CSARDPRVGTGELFF.

The sample holds a few counts of this clonotype. V gene TRBV5-1 combines with J gene TRBJ2-2; D unclear. Germline V gene data show CDR1 as SGHRS and CDR2 as YFSETQ. The CDR3 covers 14 residues. Trimming removed 6 bases from V and 0 bases from J, with 9 bases in between. In DNA form, the CDR3 reads TGCGCCAGCAAGGATAAGTCGAACACCGGGGAGCTGTTTTTT. It codes for CASKDKSNTGELFF.

Ten or more counts support this clonotype. V and J are TRBV7-3 and TRBJ2-2; maybe TRBD2 (5 bases). The CDR3 consists of 13 residues. The V end was cut by 5 bases, the J end by 4 bases, with 8 bases between. Germline V CDR1 and CDR2: SGHTA, FQGTGA. CDR3 nucleotide sequence: TGTGCCAGCAGCACGGGGAGCACCGGGGAGCTGTTTTTT. Amino acid sequence: CASSTGSTGELFF.

This clonotype was counted at least ten times. The chain is built from TRBV12-3 or TRBV12-4 and TRBJ1-5, with no clear D. The CDR3 covers 11 residues. The V end was cut by 7 bases, the J end by 7 bases, with 8 bases between. The DNA of the CDR3 is TGTGCCAGCATGAGTCGGCAGCCCCAGCATTTT. Its translation: CASMSRQPQHF.

V is TRBV7-8 and J is TRBJ2-1; tentative D call: TRBD1 (5 bases). CDR1 is SGHVS and CDR2 is FQNEAQ in the germline V gene. V lost 1 base, J lost 6 bases, and 7 bases lay in between. The length of the CDR3 is 13 residues. The CDR3: CASSLVGANEQFF. In nucleotides, the CDR3 is TGTGCCAGCAGCTTAGTTGGGGCCAATGAGCAGTTCTTC.

This clonotype showed up just a few times. The rearrangement links TRBV28 to TRBJ2-7; D might be TRBD1 (5 bases). CDR1 and CDR2 from the germline V gene are MDHEN and SYDVKM. The CDR3 runs 13 residues. With 3 bases removed from V and 2 bases from J, the gap between germline ends came to 8 bases. CDR3 nucleotide sequence: TGTGCCAGCAGTTTGACAGAAACCTACGAGCAGTACTTC. The encoded protein is CASSLTETYEQYF.

V usage is TRBV5-4 and J usage is TRBJ2-3; 7 bases agree with TRBD2. CDR3 length equals 15 residues. Germline V gene data show CDR1 as SGHNT and CDR2 as YYREEE (reference sequence). With 6 bases clipped from V and 4 bases from J, the junction kept 11 bases outside the gene matches. CDR3 bases: TGTGCCAGCATGAGGGGAGGGAGAGGCCCAGATACGCAGTATTTT. Protein: CASMRGGRGPDTQYF.

This clonotype was seen at least ten times. The rearrangement joins TRBV6-4 to TRBJ2-1, with 13 bases matching TRBD2. In germline, CDR1 is MRHNA, CDR2 SNTAGT. The length of the CDR3 is 15 residues. The V and J ends lost 5 bases and 5 bases, in that order; junction bases with no gene match: 3. The CDR3: CASSPGTSGDNEQFF. The CDR3 nucleotides are TGTGCCAGCAGTCCCGGGACTAGCGGGGACAATGAGCAGTTCTTC.

This clonotype was detected a few times. V gene TRBV11-3 combines with J gene TRBJ2-7, with 7 nucleotides matching TRBD2. This CDR3 is 14 amino acids long. The J segment lost 3 bases and the V segment lost 1 base, leaving 3 bases of the junction unmatched. Germline V gives CDR1 SGHNT, CDR2 YENEEA. CDR3 in DNA: TGTGCCAGCAGCTTAGCGGGACTAATCTACGAGCAGTACTTC. Translating it yields CASSLAGLIYEQYF. The full variable domain, its missing parts supplied by reference TRBV11-3 and TRBJ2-7, is EAGVVQSPRYKIIEKKQPVAFWCNPISGHNTLYWYLQNLGQGPELLIRYENEEAVDDSQLPKDRFSAERLKGVDSTLKIQPAELGDSAVYLCASSLAGLIYEQYFGPGTRLTVT.

The chain couples TRBV7-9 to TRBJ2-3, with TRBD1 as a possible D gene (6 bases). This CDR3 region has 15 residues. Trimming took 5 bases from V and 2 from J, leaving 14 bases between them. Germline CDR1 is SEHNR and CDR2 is FQNEAQ (reference sequence). The CDR3 DNA is TGTGCCAGCAGCCTTGGGGGCGGTAACACAGATACGCAGTATTTT. Translating it yields CASSLGGGNTDTQYF.

This clonotype has only a few counts. The chain joins TRBV2 to TRBJ1-1; 10 bases match TRBD1. CDR3 length equals 14 residues. Germline trimming cut 7 bases from V and 3 bases from J; bases unmatched to any gene: 5. Germline assignment: CDR1 SNHLY and CDR2 FYNNEI. CDR3 in DNA: TGTGCCAGCACCTTCGGACAGGGGGACACTGAAGCTTTCTTT. Amino acids: CASTFGQGDTEAFF.

This clonotype has more than one count but fewer than ten. The chain combines TRBV11-2 with TRBJ2-1; 9 nucleotides align to TRBD1. The CDR3 runs to 14 residues. V lost 5 bases to trimming and J lost 7 bases; unmatched junction nucleotides: 6. Germline assignment: CDR1 SGHAT and CDR2 FQNNGV. The CDR3 coding sequence is TGTGCCAGCAGCCGGGACAGGGAAAGAAATGAGCAGTTCTTC. It encodes CASSRDRERNEQFF.

This sequence joins TRBV5-1 and TRBJ2-7; TRBD2 might be the D (5 bases). Deletions cut 2 bases from V and 3 bases from J, with 9 bases between. This CDR3 comprises 13 residues. Germline CDR1 reads SGHRS; CDR2 reads YFSETQ. CDR3 DNA sequence: TGCGCCAGCAGCTTTACCCGGGACTACGAGCAGTACTTC. Amino acid sequence: CASSFTRDYEQYF.

At least ten counts were recorded for this clonotype. J is TRBJ1-1 and V is TRBV18; the D is unclear. This CDR3 has 13 amino acids. The V gene's germline CDR1 is KGHSH and CDR2 LQKENI. Trimming took off 2 bases at V and 3 bases at J, with 7 bases between the two ends. CDR3 nucleotide sequence: TGTGCCAGCTCACCAAGTCAGCACACTGAAGCTTTCTTT. Its protein product is CASSPSQHTEAFF.

The rearrangement uses TRBV5-1 and TRBJ2-7; TRBD1 matches at 8 bases. Germline V gene lookup returns CDR1 SGHRS and CDR2 YFSETQ. The CDR3 extends over 14 amino acids. The V and J ends lost 6 bases and 2 bases, in that order; junction bases with no gene match: 7. The CDR3 region is CASKPGQATYEQYF. The CDR3 DNA follows: TGCGCCAGCAAGCCGGGACAGGCAACCTACGAGCAGTACTTC. Full variable domain (missing parts from reference TRBV5-1 and TRBJ2-7): KAGVTQTPRYLIKTRGQQVTLSCSPISGHRSVSWYQQTPGQGLQFLFEYFSETQRNKGNFPGRFSGRQFSNSRSEMNVSTLELGDSALYLCASKPGQATYEQYFGPGTRLTVT.

The table lists this clonotype with a few counts. The chain couples TRBV28 to TRBJ1-1; possible D gene TRBD1, 5 bases. Germline-derived CDR1 and CDR2 are MDHEN and SYDVKM. There are 15 residues in the CDR3. Trimming pared 5 bases from V and 4 bases from J, leaving 17 bases between. CDR3 sequence reads: CASSTRTSGGTEAFF. CDR3 bases: TGTGCCAGCAGTACGAGGACCTCCGGGGGCACTGAAGCTTTCTTT. The variable domain in full, with the rest retrieved from reference TRBV28 and TRBJ1-1, is DVKVTQSSRYLVKRTGEKVFLECVQDMDHENMFWYRQDPGLGLRLIYFSYDVKMKEKGDIPEGYSVSREKKERFSLILESASTNQTSMYLCASSTRTSGGTEAFFGQGTRLTVV.

Only a few counts were recorded for this clonotype. This chain uses TRBV20-1 with TRBJ2-4; D is ambiguous. V was cut by 2 bases and J by 4 bases, with 15 bases left in between. The CDR3 has 15 amino acids. Per germline, CDR1 DFQATT and CDR2 SNEGSKA (reference sequence). In DNA, the CDR3 is TGCAGTGCTAGAAAACCCCCTCCTGGGAAAAACATTCAGTACTTC. Amino acids: CSARKPPPGKNIQYF.

This clonotype was observed many times. V usage is TRBV28 and J usage is TRBJ2-7; tentatively, D is TRBD2 (6 bases). The length of the CDR3 is 14 residues. Between the trimmed V and J ends, which lost 10 bases and 0 bases, there was a span of 16 bases. The germline CDR1 and CDR2 sequences are MDHEN and SYDVKM. The CDR3 sequence is CATRVRGSSYEQYF. The CDR3, as DNA: TGTGCCACAAGGGTTCGGGGGAGCTCCTACGAGCAGTACTTC.

This sequence joins TRBV2 and TRBJ2-2; D might be TRBD2 (6 bases). Germline values: CDR1 SNHLY, CDR2 FYNNEI. Trimming left V 4 bases short and J 2 bases short, with 11 bases between. CDR3 length: 15 residues. In DNA form, the CDR3 reads TGTGCCAGCAGTGGGTGGGACTTCAACACCGGGGAGCTGTTTTTT. Translating gives CASSGWDFNTGELFF.

The V gene is TRBV28, the J gene TRBJ1-1; D call uncertain. V lost 7 bases and J 5 bases, leaving 17 bases between the germline ends. Per germline, CDR1 MDHEN and CDR2 SYDVKM. CDR3 size: 14 residues. In nucleotides, the CDR3 is TGTGCCAGCAACTTATTCTCTTCAGGTACTGAAGCTTTCTTT. It translates to CASNLFSSGTEAFF.

With respect to this clonotype: Sequence at one end of the junction differs from germline and may be a read error. This rearrangement joins TRBV11-2 to TRBJ1-6; D is unresolved. This CDR3 is 15 amino acids long. Germline V gene data show CDR1 as SGHAT and CDR2 as FQNNGV. CDR3 residues: CASSGRGAYNSPLHF. The CDR3, as DNA: TGTGCCAGCAGCGGGCGCGGTGCCTATAATTCACCCCTCCATTTT.

V and J are TRBV11-2 and TRBJ2-7; 10 positions match TRBD2. The length of the CDR3 is 15 residues. CDR1 and CDR2 from the germline V gene are SGHAT and FQNNGV. The junction had 1 base not matched to a gene; V was cut back by 1 base and J by 1 base. CDR3 region: CASSLASGSSYEQYF. Written as DNA, the CDR3 is TGTGCCAGCAGCTTAGCTAGCGGGAGTTCCTACGAGCAGTACTTC.

This clonotype turned up a few times. CDR3 sequence: CAISAGGSNTEAFF. The CDR3 DNA is TGTGCCATCAGTGCAGGGGGCTCGAACACTGAAGCTTTCTTT. The chain couples TRBV10-3 to TRBJ1-1; 8 nucleotides match TRBD1. Germline CDR1 reads ENHRY; CDR2 reads SYGVKD. The J segment lost 1 base and the V segment lost 4 bases, leaving 2 bases of the junction unmatched. This CDR3 contains 14 residues.

This clonotype has ten or more counts. The gene calls are TRBV6-6 and TRBJ2-5, with a possible D match to TRBD1 (5 bases). The germline CDR1 and CDR2 sequences are MNHNY and SVGAGI (reference sequence). This CDR3 contains 11 residues. V was pared by 7 bases and J by 5 bases, with 8 bases between. CDR3 protein: CASTRGETQYF. In nucleotides, the CDR3 is TGTGCCAGCACAAGGGGCGAGACCCAGTACTTC.

This clonotype was seen ten or more times. The chain couples TRBV28 to TRBJ2-7; possible D gene TRBD2, 6 bases. V was shortened by 5 bases and J by 3 bases, with 14 bases between the two germline ends. Per germline, CDR1 MDHEN and CDR2 SYDVKM. The CDR3 runs 14 residues. CDR3 nucleotide sequence: TGTGCCAGCAGTCCCCCGGGGAGGAGCTACGAGCAGTACTTC. Encoded protein: CASSPPGRSYEQYF.

This sequence joins TRBV7-6 and TRBJ2-2, with TRBD2 matching 8 bases. The CDR3 extends over 16 amino acids. The V segment lost 6 bases and the J segment 5 bases; nucleotides outside the gene matches: 11. Germline lookup yields CDR1 SGHVS and CDR2 FNYEAQ. The CDR3 DNA sequence: TGTGCCAGCAGGTCCCGAGCGGGAGTAGCTACCGGGGAGCTGTTTTTT. Translated: CASRSRAGVATGELFF.

This chain's CDR3 is CASRLGPVWGGNQPQHF. The CDR3 coding sequence is TGTGCCAGCAGACTAGGCCCAGTCTGGGGAGGGAATCAGCCCCAGCATTTT. The chain is built from TRBV12-3 or TRBV12-4 and TRBJ1-5, with D uncertain. This CDR3 contains 17 residues. V was clipped by 6 bases and J by 4 bases, with 22 bases between them.

There are a few counts of this clonotype. The rearrangement joins TRBV13 to TRBJ2-3; TRBD1 or TRBD2 may be the D gene (5 bases each). The CDR3 runs 14 residues. Trimming pared 5 bases from V and 2 bases from J, leaving 11 bases between. The V gene's germline CDR1 is PRHDT and CDR2 FYEKMQ (reference sequence). The CDR3 sequence is CASSEGPITDTQYF. For the CDR3, the DNA is TGTGCCAGCAGCGAGGGGCCGATCACAGATACGCAGTATTTT.